This T cell receptor (beta chain) was sequenced during a study of graft-versus-host responses after intestinal transplantation (dated by TCRdb to the early 2020s). With respect to the entire study: The transplants that recipients received were multivisceral, liver-intestinal, or isolated intestinal. A cohort of 24 intestinal transplant recipients, including one retransplant, was enrolled, and a few patients lacking pretransplant specimens were excluded. Alloreactive clones were identified by sequencing pre-transplant mixed lymphocyte reaction products and comparing them with unstimulated pre-transplant donor and recipient T cells. After intestinal transplantation, graft-versus-host and host-versus-graft alloreactive T cell clones in the graft, circulation and bone marrow were tracked using bulk TCR-beta CDR3 sequencing. Every recipient was given anti-thymocyte globulin induction, then maintenance tacrolimus and steroids for around three years. Rather than being sequenced by the commercial service, samples from three later patients were sequenced in-house on an Illumina MiSeq and processed with MiXCR. Donor T cell macrochimerism was defined as a peak of at least 4% donor T cells among recipient peripheral blood mononuclear cells. General conclusions and limits of the study: Early after transplant, peak levels of circulating GvH clones were associated with declines in HvG clones. Conclusions were limited by the relatively low number and heterogeneity of intestinal transplant patients. GvH clones were detected in recipient bone marrow, and some of these GvH clones were observed earlier in ileal mucosa or blood, consistent with an intestinal mucosal origin. In the allografts of patients with donor T cell macrochimerism, GvH to HvG T cell clonal ratios were high.

A word on this clone: It lacks a known antigen. An end of the junction differs from the germline gene, which may be a read error.

The CDR3 measures 15 amino acids from cysteine to phenylalanine. Only the CDR3 part of the read is kept: 45 bases, read in frame from the first base. CDR1 and CDR2 are drawn from the germline V gene: MGHRA, YSYEKL. Libraries came from the immunoSEQ multiplex PCR assay. For most patients, genomic DNA was isolated using the Qiagen DNeasy Blood and Tissue Kit and was shipped frozen to Adaptive Biotechnologies for TCR sequencing. For most patients, genomic DNA was subjected to high-throughput TCR-beta CDR3 sequencing by Adaptive Biotechnologies. For the original study's pipeline: TCR sequencing data were retrieved from Adaptive's ImmunoSEQ software for roughly 17 patients, whereas three other patients were processed with MiXCR and VDJtools. To correct CD4 versus CD8 sorting errors, any sequence found in both subsets at a frequency ratio below 5:1 was removed. CDR3 nucleotide sequences shared by donor and recipient were removed because the origin of these sequences could not be assigned. At least 2-fold expansion over unstimulated cells and a minimum CFSE-low frequency of 0.002% (template counts) or 0.001% (read counts) were required for clones to be classified as alloreactive. Clones were considered mappable if detected in sequenced pre-transplant spleen, lymph node, or MLR CFSE-low populations of the donor or recipient. The cumulative frequency of alloreactive clones was calculated as a percentage of all sequences, weighted by copy number. Drawn from immuneACCESS, this table holds only the in-frame rearrangements with V and J called that TCRdb kept. Clones are partly lost; checked studies trace under half to an unresolved V gene and leave the rest unexplained. The D gene and trimming were derived from the DNA, and the V and J assignments and clone size from that table. This sample is represented by 100,000 or so clones; 91% of them were singletons. The top ten clonotypes cover about 0.18% of the sample.

This sample's time point label indicates: cells obtained before transplantation from donor or recipient. CD3+CD4+ and CD3+CD8+ populations were FACS-sorted from unstimulated pre-transplant donor and recipient cells taken from spleen or lymph nodes. This TCR derives from a human donor who was the organ donor for an intestinal transplant. The chain was built from TRBV4-1 and TRBJ2-7; TRBD1 agrees with 8 junctional bases. This sample comprised unstimulated CD4+ T cells sorted from spleen or lymph node cells, obtained before transplant. Read as DNA, the sequence is TGCGCCAGCAGCCAAGATCCGGACAGGGTCTTGAATCGGGCTTTC. Its protein is CASSQDPDRVLNRAF.